The 30 T cell receptor beta chains reported below all come from one sample, sequenced in a study of shared clonotypes between healthy human individuals (dated by TCRdb to about 2020). Libraries were prepared through the immunoSEQ multiplex PCR assay. Entries here come from immuneACCESS through TCRdb and include only in-frame sequences with V and J called. Some clones fail to appear in such tables; in the studies checked, an unresolved V gene covers under half of the shortfall, and the cause of the remainder is unknown. Across this sample there are about 1.1 million clones, with approximately 80% seen only once. The ten largest clonotypes hold 0.52% of the sample. The sequenced sample was memory CD4+ T cells from PBMCs. What this sample's cell subset or site label stands for: CD45RA-negative fraction. The receptor source for this set is a young man in good health. Some clones in this sample may be carry-over from other donors' samples.

In regard to this clone: At one end, the junction sequence differs from germline, possibly due to a read error. V gene TRBV2 combines with J gene TRBJ2-1, with TRBD2 matching 13 bases. This CDR3 is built from 12 residues. The germline V gene encodes CDR1 SNHLY and CDR2 FYNNEI. The CDR3 nucleotides read TGTGCCAGCAGCATTGGACTAGCGGGAGAGATCTTC. Protein sequence: CASSIGLAGEIF.

The V call is TRBV5-1, the J call TRBJ1-2, with 7 bases matching TRBD1. This CDR3 is 13 amino acids long. V shed 0 bases, J shed 8 bases, and the junction held 4 bases outside the gene matches. Germline V gene lookup returns CDR1 SGHRS and CDR2 YFSETQ. CDR3 coding DNA: TGCGCCAGCAGCTTGGGACAGGGCCGCGGCTACACCTTC. Translating gives CASSLGQGRGYTF.

V and J are TRBV28 and TRBJ2-6; D gene ambiguous. The CDR3 has 17 residues. The germline V and J ends were trimmed by 5 bases and 0 bases, with 14 bases remaining between them. Looked up from germline, CDR1 is MDHEN and CDR2 is SYDVKM. CDR3 protein: CASSTPVLLSGANVLTF. CDR3 bases: TGTGCCAGCAGTACTCCAGTCTTGCTCTCTGGGGCCAACGTCCTGACTTTC.

The rearrangement uses TRBV28 and TRBJ1-1; D might be TRBD1 (5 bases). The CDR3 sequence is 15 residues long. Germline V CDR1 and CDR2: MDHEN, SYDVKM. V was clipped by 4 bases and J by 6 bases, with 18 bases between them. The CDR3 sequence is CASSSPRGRYAEAFF. CDR3 sequence (DNA): TGTGCCAGCAGTTCGCCCCGGGGCCGATACGCTGAAGCTTTCTTT.

This chain joins TRBV6-6 and TRBJ1-4, with D maybe TRBD1 (5 bases). The germline V gene has CDR1 MNHNY and CDR2 SVGAGI (reference sequence). This CDR3 is 16 amino acids long. The V end was cut by 6 bases, the J end by 2 bases, with 16 bases between. CDR3 in DNA: TGTGCCAGCAGGACCCGGGGCAGGAGGACTAATGAAAAACTGTTTTTT. It encodes CASRTRGRRTNEKLFF.

V usage is TRBV27 and J usage is TRBJ1-4, with D hard to call. Looked up from germline, CDR1 is MNHEY and CDR2 is SMNVEV (reference sequence). V gave up 6 bases and J gave up 5 bases, with 16 bases separating them. CDR3 length equals 15 residues. The CDR3: CASRPLGGPNEKLFF. CDR3 coding DNA: TGTGCCAGCAGACCCCTGGGAGGACCAAATGAAAAACTGTTTTTT.

The CDR3 DNA reads as TGTGCCAGCAGTTACTCTGTCGGGGGTACGCAGTATTTT. Translating it yields CASSYSVGGTQYF. The rearrangement uses TRBV6-5 and TRBJ2-3, with a weak D call TRBD2 (6 bases). This CDR3 spans 13 amino acids. Per germline, CDR1 MNHEY and CDR2 SVGAGI. Trimming stripped 0 bases from V and 8 bases from J, with 9 bases between.

The chain recombines TRBV7-8 with TRBJ1-2, with a possible D match to TRBD1 (5 bases). The ends were cut back, 5 bases at V and 6 bases at J, with 16 bases in the middle. Germline V CDR1 and CDR2: SGHVS, FQNEAQ. The CDR3 length is 14 residues. The CDR3 sequence: CASSLTGGTHGYTF. In DNA, the CDR3 is TGTGCCAGCAGCCTTACCGGGGGTACTCATGGCTACACCTTC.

The chain is built from TRBV2 and TRBJ2-7, with D unclear. The CDR3 contains 15 residues. Germline CDR1 SNHLY, CDR2 FYNNEI. V shed 4 bases and J shed 1 base, with 14 bases lying between them. This CDR3 reads CASSVGRPLSYEQYF. CDR3 in DNA: TGTGCCAGCAGTGTGGGCAGGCCGCTTTCCTACGAGCAGTACTTC.

In the case of this clone: Additional DNA sequences in this sample encode the identical CDR3. The chain employs TRBV9 and TRBJ1-1; D may be TRBD1 (5 bases). The CDR3 extends over 14 amino acids. Trimming removed 0 bases from V and 1 base from J, with 7 bases in between. Germline loops: CDR1 SGDLS, CDR2 YYNGEE. CDR3 DNA sequence: TGTGCCAGCAGCGTAGGGGGGAGGAACACTGAAGCTTTCTTT. Translating gives CASSVGGRNTEAFF.

The rearrangement links TRBV29-1 to TRBJ1-2; 9 bases match TRBD1. Germline V gene sequence: CDR1 SQVTM, CDR2 ANQGSEA. The ends lost 3 bases at V and 4 bases at J; junction bases unmatched: 9. This CDR3 spans 15 amino acids. CDR3 amino acids: CSVDLGQGSFYGYTF. The CDR3, as DNA: TGCAGCGTTGATCTGGGACAGGGATCCTTCTATGGCTACACCTTC.

This rearrangement joins TRBV7-2 to TRBJ1-4, with D perhaps TRBD1 (5 bases). With 3 bases removed from V and 8 bases from J, the gap between germline ends came to 16 bases. The CDR3 length is 15 residues. Looked up from germline, CDR1 is SGHTA and CDR2 is FQGNSA. As DNA, the CDR3 is TGTGCCAGCAGCTTGGAACGACGAGGGGCAGAAAAACTGTTTTTT. Residues: CASSLERRGAEKLFF. The whole variable domain, remainder taken from reference TRBV7-2 and TRBJ1-4, is GAGVSQSPSNKVTEKGKDVELRCDPISGHTALYWYRQSLGQGLEFLIYFQGNSAPDKSGLPSDRFSAERTGGSVSTLTIQRTQQEDSAVYLCASSLERRGAEKLFFGSGTQLSVL.

With respect to this clone: Other nucleotide sequences in the sample specify the same CDR3. The chain links TRBV6-1 to TRBJ2-7, with 10 bases aligning to TRBD2. The CDR3 is made up of 15 amino acids. Per germline, CDR1 MNHNS and CDR2 SASEGT. V shed 5 bases and J 0 bases; nucleotides not matched to a gene: 4. The CDR3 region has the DNA TGTGCCAGCAGTCCCCGGACTAGCGGCTCCTACGAGCAGTACTTC. Its translation is CASSPRTSGSYEQYF.

About this clone: At one end, the junction sequence differs from germline, possibly due to a read error. V and J are TRBV30 and TRBJ1-5, with 7 bases aligning to TRBD1. Germline V gene data show CDR1 as GTSNPN and CDR2 as SVGIG (reference sequence). This CDR3 spans 14 amino acids. CDR3 sequence (DNA): TGTGCGTGGACAGGCTCAAATAGCAATCAGCCCCAGCATTTT. This encodes CAWTGSNSNQPQHF.

This chain joins TRBV28 and TRBJ1-2, with TRBD1 identical over 9 bases. The CDR3 consists of 15 residues. Germline lookup yields CDR1 MDHEN and CDR2 SYDVKM. V lost 6 bases to trimming and J lost 4 bases; unmatched junction nucleotides: 9. DNA of the CDR3: TGTGCCAGCAGGCCGGGACAGGGAACACGCTATGGCTACACCTTC. It yields the protein CASRPGQGTRYGYTF.

This clone was detected many times. V and J are TRBV6-5 and TRBJ2-3; D gene unclear. With 2 bases removed from V and 8 bases from J, the gap between germline ends came to 11 bases. The CDR3 totals 13 residues. The germline V gene has CDR1 MNHEY and CDR2 SVGAGI. The chain's CDR3 is CASSYGRFGTQYF. The CDR3 coding sequence is TGTGCCAGCAGTTACGGGCGTTTTGGTACGCAGTATTTT.

V and J are TRBV5-4 and TRBJ1-2, with TRBD1 matching over 9 bases. In germline, CDR1 is SGHNT, CDR2 YYREEE (reference sequence). The V gene end was trimmed by 3 bases and the J gene end by 7 bases; junction bases not matched to a gene: 7. This CDR3 comprises 14 residues. CDR3 coding DNA: TGTGCCAGCAGCTCCGGACAGGGGATGGGTGGCTACACCTTC. Translated: CASSSGQGMGGYTF.

The chain employs TRBV28 and TRBJ2-7; D assignment may be TRBD1 or TRBD2 (5 bases each). Germline V gene data show CDR1 as MDHEN and CDR2 as SYDVKM. The V end was cut by 5 bases, the J end by 0 bases, with 14 bases between. CDR3 length: 15 residues. The CDR3: CASSPGQRSSYEQYF. CDR3 nucleotide sequence: TGTGCCAGCAGTCCGGGGCAGCGGAGCTCCTACGAGCAGTACTTC.

This chain connects TRBV5-4 to TRBJ2-5; D gene uncertain. The CDR3 is made up of 14 amino acids. Germline assignment: CDR1 SGHNT and CDR2 YYREEE (reference sequence). The ends were cut back, 0 bases at V and 3 bases at J, with 9 bases in the middle. CDR3 bases: TGTGCCAGCAGCTTGGAGATTGGAGAAGAGACCCAGTACTTC. Amino acids: CASSLEIGEETQYF.

This rearrangement joins TRBV4-1 to TRBJ2-7; 7 bases align to TRBD2. Germline CDR1 is MGHRA and CDR2 is YSYEKL. The CDR3 loop spans 16 amino acids. With V trimmed by 4 bases and J by 2 bases, 11 bases remained unmatched. CDR3 sequence (DNA): TGCGCCAGCAGCCCGGCAAACAGAGGGAGGGCCTACGAGCAGTACTTC. It yields the protein CASSPANRGRAYEQYF.

The chain is built from TRBV28 and TRBJ1-1; TRBD1 is a possible D gene (6 bases). Trimming stripped 5 bases from V and 2 bases from J, with 15 bases between. CDR3 length equals 15 residues. Germline assignment: CDR1 MDHEN and CDR2 SYDVKM. CDR3 loop: CASSPSRGGNTEAFF. The CDR3 DNA reads as TGTGCCAGCAGTCCCTCCAGGGGTGGTAACACTGAAGCTTTCTTT.

This chain joins TRBV4-3 and TRBJ1-5; TRBD1 is a possible D gene (5 bases). The germline V and J ends were trimmed by 4 bases and 8 bases, with 12 bases remaining between them. Germline assignment: CDR1 LGHNA and CDR2 YSLEER. CDR3 length: 13 amino acids. CDR3 coding DNA: TGCGCCAGCAGCCTCCTCGGGGCTGAGCCCCAGCATTTT. This gives the protein CASSLLGAEPQHF.

The rearrangement joins TRBV19 to TRBJ2-1; maybe TRBD2 (10 bases). There are 20 residues in the CDR3. CDR1 and CDR2 (germline): LNHDA, SQIVND (reference sequence). V was trimmed by 4 bases and J by 1 base, leaving 26 bases between them. The CDR3 reads CASSTNRGRRAGGSYNEQFF. CDR3 sequence (DNA): TGTGCCAGTAGTACCAACAGGGGGCGCCGAGCGGGAGGGTCCTACAATGAGCAGTTCTTC.

J is TRBJ1-5 and V is TRBV18; 7 bases align to TRBD1. This CDR3 spans 16 amino acids. V shed 2 bases, J shed 4 bases, and the junction held 8 bases outside the gene matches. Germline CDR1 and CDR2: KGHSH and LQKENI. As DNA, the CDR3 is TGTGCCAGCTCACCAGAGGGGGCTGGAGGGAATCAGCCCCAGCATTTT. Residues: CASSPEGAGGNQPQHF. The full variable domain, rest sourced from reference TRBV18 and TRBJ1-5, is NAGVMQNPRHLVRRRGQEARLRCSPMKGHSHVYWYRQLPEEGLKFMVYLQKENIIDESGMPKERFSAEFPKEGPSILRIQQVVRGDSAAYFCASSPEGAGGNQPQHFGDGTRLSIL.

The V gene is TRBV5-1, the J gene TRBJ2-1; D is possibly TRBD2 (5 bases). V lost 2 bases, J lost 7 bases, and 22 bases lay in between. The CDR3 length is 17 residues. Germline CDR1 and CDR2: SGHRS and YFSETQ. The CDR3 DNA follows: TGCGCCAGCAGCTTAGTATCTCTGGGCGGGCCCATAAATGAGCAGTTCTTC. Translated, it gives CASSLVSLGGPINEQFF. The full variable domain, rest sourced from reference TRBV5-1 and TRBJ2-1, is KAGVTQTPRYLIKTRGQQVTLSCSPISGHRSVSWYQQTPGQGLQFLFEYFSETQRNKGNFPGRFSGRQFSNSRSEMNVSTLELGDSALYLCASSLVSLGGPINEQFFGPGTRLTVL.

The chain combines TRBV2 with TRBJ1-5; 7 bases fit TRBD1. Per germline, CDR1 SNHLY and CDR2 FYNNEI. Trimming removed 6 bases from V and 2 bases from J; junction bases left unmatched: 4. There are 14 residues in the CDR3. CDR3 sequence: CASRDDRGNQPQHF. The DNA for the CDR3 is TGTGCCAGCAGGGACGACAGGGGCAATCAGCCCCAGCATTTT.

A word on this clone: This specimen includes other DNA sequences encoding the same CDR3. The gene calls are TRBV30 and TRBJ2-7; D might be TRBD1 (5 bases). CDR3 length equals 14 residues. The V and J ends lost 2 bases and 1 base respectively, with 12 bases between them. Per the germline V gene, CDR1 is GTSNPN and CDR2 is SVGIG (reference sequence). CDR3 in amino acids: CAWSRQGLSYEQYF. CDR3 sequence (DNA): TGTGCCTGGAGTCGGCAGGGCCTTTCCTACGAGCAGTACTTC.

The chain combines TRBV4-2 with TRBJ2-2; 9 nucleotides line up with TRBD2. The germline V gene has CDR1 LGHNA and CDR2 YNFKEQ. J gave up 7 bases and V 5 bases, and 11 bases lay outside the gene matches. The CDR3 runs to 16 residues. The CDR3 DNA reads TGTGCCAGCAGCTATTTAGCGGGAGAGCGGAGCGGGGAGCTGTTTTTT. The encoded protein is CASSYLAGERSGELFF.

DNA of the CDR3: TGCGCCAGCAGCTTGGGAGGGACAGGTGGAAACACCATATATTTT. It specifies CASSLGGTGGNTIYF. The chain is built from TRBV5-1 and TRBJ1-3, with TRBD1 identical over 8 bases. Germline lookup yields CDR1 SGHRS and CDR2 YFSETQ. The CDR3 totals 15 residues. The junction had 2 bases not matched to a gene; V was cut back by 0 bases and J by 3 bases.

Here the CDR3 reads CASRSGTGTGYTF. The CDR3 nucleotides read TGCGCCAGCCGTTCCGGGACAGGGACTGGCTACACCTTC. The chain recombines TRBV5-1 with TRBJ1-2, with 9 nucleotides matching TRBD1. Per the germline V gene, CDR1 is SGHRS and CDR2 is YFSETQ. V shed 7 bases, J shed 7 bases, and the junction held 8 bases outside the gene matches. This CDR3 contains 13 residues.